One and the same sample provided the 10 T cell receptor beta chains below, sequenced in a study of regulatory T cells in long-lasting Graves disease. Both iRepertoire HTBI primers and Arm-PCR of CDR3 regions were used to build the TCR beta libraries. One entry per CDR3 protein, called by TCRdb with MiXCR from the multiplex PCR reads. The sample holds 650,000 to 850,000 distinct CDR3 sequences, 25% to 30% seen once. The sample's time point: persistent/refractory GD, antithyroid drugs over 5 years with positive TRAb. PBMC RNA served as the TCR library source. Sequences were derived from peripheral blood mononuclear cells (PBMCs), sampled when the disease was refractory, from a patient treated with antithyroid drugs. These receptors were taken from a female donor with Graves disease.

This clonotype came up many times. The chain couples TRBV29-1 to TRBJ1-1; TRBD1 agrees at 8 bases. The CDR3 sequence is 13 residues long. J gave up 1 base and V 7 bases, and 5 bases lay outside the gene matches. Per the germline V gene, CDR1 is SQVTM and CDR2 is ANQGSEA. CDR3 in amino acids: CSADRGTNTEAFF. The CDR3 DNA is TGCAGCGCCGACAGGGGCACGAACACTGAAGCTTTCTTT.

The gene calls are TRBV11-2 and TRBJ2-5; D might be TRBD1 (5 bases). CDR3 length equals 14 residues. Germline values: CDR1 SGHAT, CDR2 FQNNGV. Trimming pared 0 bases from V and 7 bases from J, leaving 12 bases between. CDR3 DNA: TGTGCCAGCAGCTTAGATCAGGGCGTAGGGACCCAGTACTTC. Protein sequence: CASSLDQGVGTQYF.

The sample holds many counts of this clonotype. The rearrangement joins TRBV28 to TRBJ1-5; tentatively, D is TRBD1 (5 bases). The CDR3 extends over 15 amino acids. Trimming took 3 bases from V and 2 from J, leaving 11 bases between them. CDR1 is MDHEN and CDR2 is SYDVKM in the germline V gene. DNA for the CDR3: TGTGCCAGCAGTTTTGGTGGAGGGGGCAATCAGCCCCAGCATTTT. It translates to CASSFGGGGNQPQHF.

The chain is built from TRBV7-9 and TRBJ2-2; maybe TRBD2 (6 bases). V was trimmed by 1 base and J by 0 bases, leaving 12 bases between them. Germline V gene sequence: CDR1 SEHNR, CDR2 FQNEAQ (reference sequence). The CDR3 consists of 17 residues. CDR3 amino acids: CASSLVALATNTGELFF. The CDR3 bases are TGTGCCAGCAGCTTAGTAGCTCTAGCGACGAACACCGGGGAGCTGTTTTTT.

V is TRBV12-3 or TRBV12-4 and J is TRBJ1-5, with TRBD1 matching 10 bases. The CDR3 is 16 residues long. Trimming cost V 3 bases and J 6 bases; bases outside gene matches: 8. The CDR3 bases are TGTGCCAGCAGTTTTGGGGACAGGGGAACCCCTCAGCCCCAGCATTTT. Amino acid sequence: CASSFGDRGTPQPQHF.

J is TRBJ1-5 and V is TRBV29-1; tentative D call: TRBD1 (5 bases). The V end lost 5 bases, the J end lost 0 bases, and 14 bases lay between the germline ends. Germline V gives CDR1 SQVTM, CDR2 ANQGSEA. This CDR3 is 15 amino acids long. CDR3 DNA sequence: TGCAGCGTTTCGTATGGGACGGATAGCAATCAGCCCCAGCATTTT. It translates to CSVSYGTDSNQPQHF. Based on the CDR3 plus reference TRBV29-1 and TRBJ1-5, the full variable domain is SAVISQKPSRDICQRGTSLTIQCQVDSQVTMMFWYRQQPGQSLTLIATANQGSEATYESGFVIDKFPISRPNLTFSTLTVSNMSPEDSSIYLCSVSYGTDSNQPQHFGDGTRLSIL.

This clonotype turned up a few times. The chain couples TRBV7-8 to TRBJ1-1, with D tentatively TRBD1 (5 bases). The CDR3 loop spans 12 amino acids. With 5 bases removed from V and 6 bases from J, the gap between germline ends came to 10 bases. Looked up from germline, CDR1 is SGHVS and CDR2 is FQNEAQ. The CDR3 sequence: CASSPRASEAFF. DNA for the CDR3: TGTGCCAGCAGCCCCAGGGCATCTGAAGCTTTCTTT.

There are a few counts of this clonotype. The chain recombines TRBV27 with TRBJ1-1; the D gene is possibly TRBD1 (5 bases). Trimming stripped 5 bases from V and 1 base from J, with 11 bases between. The CDR3 covers 14 residues. CDR1 MNHEY and CDR2 SMNVEV come from the germline V gene (reference sequence). Here the CDR3 DNA reads TGTGCCAGCAGTGATCGGGACGGGAACACTGAAGCTTTCTTT. The encoded protein is CASSDRDGNTEAFF.

A few counts support this clonotype. The rearrangement links TRBV20-1 to TRBJ2-3; D possibly corresponds to TRBD2 (6 bases). The CDR3 contains 17 residues. Germline V gene data show CDR1 as DFQATT and CDR2 as SNEGSKA (reference sequence). V dropped 3 bases and J dropped 2 bases, with 21 bases sitting between them. The chain's CDR3 is CSASEGLAVQFTDTQYF. In DNA form, the CDR3 reads TGCAGTGCTAGCGAAGGGTTAGCGGTACAGTTCACAGATACGCAGTATTTT.

A single count supports this clonotype. The V and J genes are TRBV20-1 and TRBJ2-2; unclear D gene. The CDR3 consists of 12 residues. CDR1 DFQATT and CDR2 SNEGSKA come from the germline V gene (reference sequence). V gave up 0 bases and J gave up 7 bases, with 6 bases separating them. CDR3 DNA: TGCAGTGCTAGAGAGGGAAGCGGGGAGCTGTTTTTT. It yields the protein CSAREGSGELFF.